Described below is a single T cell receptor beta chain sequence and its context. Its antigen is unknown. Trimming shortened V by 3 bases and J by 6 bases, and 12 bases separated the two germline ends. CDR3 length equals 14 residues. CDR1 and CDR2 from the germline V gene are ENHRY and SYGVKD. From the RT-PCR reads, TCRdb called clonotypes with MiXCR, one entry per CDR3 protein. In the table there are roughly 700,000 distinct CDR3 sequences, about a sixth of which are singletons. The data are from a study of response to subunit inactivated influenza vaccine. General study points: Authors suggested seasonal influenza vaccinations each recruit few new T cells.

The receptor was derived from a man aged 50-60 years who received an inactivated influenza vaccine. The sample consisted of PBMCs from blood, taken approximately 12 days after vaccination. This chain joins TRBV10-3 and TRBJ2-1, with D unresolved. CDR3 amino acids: CAISDPLVGNEQFF. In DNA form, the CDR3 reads TGTGCCATCAGTGACCCCCTAGTGGGCAATGAGCAGTTCTTC.